This record concerns one T cell receptor (beta chain) sequence. The antigen is unknown. The CDR3 is 13 residues long. Germline CDR1 and CDR2: MDHEN and SYDVKM. This sample was included in a study of response to subunit inactivated influenza vaccine. Regarding the study as a whole: Authors suggested that a seasonal influenza vaccination recruits few new T cells each time.

One entry per CDR3 protein results from TCRdb running MiXCR on the RT-PCR reads. The sample carries approximately 700,000 distinct CDR3 sequences, approximately 15% recorded once. The sequence was obtained from a man in his forties or fifties who received an inactivated influenza vaccine. The sequencing here drew on PBMCs from blood, taken approximately 15 days before vaccination. The chain employs TRBV28 and TRBJ2-1; 7 bases align to TRBD1. CDR3 sequence: CGAGTAPYNEQFF. The CDR3 coding sequence is TGTGGGGCCGGGACAGCACCTTACAATGAGCAGTTCTTC. The entire variable domain, with the rest obtained from reference TRBV28 and TRBJ2-1, is as follows: DVKVTQSSRYLVKRTGEKVFLECVQDMDHENMFWYRQDPGLGLRLIYFSYDVKMKEKGDIPEGYSVSREKKERFSLILESASTNQTSMYLCGAGTAPYNEQFFGPGTRLTVL.